Listed below are T cell receptor beta chains from one sample, sequenced in a study of beta chain features in type 1 diabetes. Only in-frame clones appear in the TCRdb table, and some are missing; sequencing was by immunoSEQ multiplex PCR. The sample contains under 200,000 clones, approximately 8.1% of which appear only once. The sequencing input was central memory CD4+ T cells from blood. These TCRs come from a man between 18 and 29 years old in good health. Each CDR3 is given without its conserved first and last residue.

j_gene: TRBJ2-6
v_gene: TRBV6-6
CDR3aa: ASTWHSGANVLT

j_gene: TRBJ1-1
v_gene: TRBV28
CDR3aa: ASSSHGGTEIEAF

j_gene: TRBJ2-5
v_gene: TRBV5-4
CDR3aa: ASSDGLKQETQY

j_gene: TRBJ2-1
v_gene: TRBV5-1
CDR3aa: ASSDSFNEQF

j_gene: NA
v_gene: TRBV2
CDR3aa: ASHRDRSYEQY

j_gene: TRBJ1-5
v_gene: TRBV2
CDR3aa: ASRDRGEQPQH

j_gene: TRBJ1-1
v_gene: TRBV29-1
CDR3aa: SVPIPPGNTEAF

j_gene: TRBJ2-3
v_gene: TRBV5-1
CDR3aa: ASSSGEGTDTQY

j_gene: TRBJ2-7
v_gene: TRBV29-1
CDR3aa: SVVFLIVGQGSYEQY

j_gene: NA
v_gene: TRBV5-1
CDR3aa: ASSYLGGTYEQY

j_gene: TRBJ2-1
v_gene: TRBV13
CDR3aa: ASSLWVAGGVPYNEQF

j_gene: TRBJ2-7
v_gene: TRBV18
CDR3aa: ASSPGTGRGPASYEQY

j_gene: TRBJ1-1
v_gene: TRBV7-3
CDR3aa: ASSLTPGEGVF

j_gene: TRBJ1-5
v_gene: TRBV28
CDR3aa: ASSTTPTNQPQH

j_gene: TRBJ2-5
v_gene: TRBV5-1
CDR3aa: ASSLANTGGALETQY

j_gene: TRBJ2-5
v_gene: TRBV7-3
CDR3aa: ASSSQETQY

j_gene: TRBJ2-5
v_gene: TRBV29-1
CDR3aa: SVEDRGGHQETQY

j_gene: TRBJ2-3
v_gene: TRBV29-1
CDR3aa: SVTGDLAASTDTQY

j_gene: TRBJ1-2
v_gene: TRBV19
CDR3aa: ASSGTEYGYT

j_gene: TRBJ2-2
v_gene: TRBV7-8
CDR3aa: ASSPSPTGVNTGELF

j_gene: TRBJ2-2
v_gene: TRBV25-1
CDR3aa: ASSDWTVNTGELF

j_gene: TRBJ2-7
v_gene: TRBV21-1
CDR3aa: ASSNPRGVLDEQY

j_gene: TRBJ1-1
v_gene: TRBV15
CDR3aa: ATSRDKQGSLRAF

j_gene: TRBJ2-7
v_gene: TRBV25-1
CDR3aa: ASTPDRVPYEQY

j_gene: TRBJ2-1
v_gene: TRBV19
CDR3aa: ASSIDSGLAGNNEQF

j_gene: TRBJ2-1
v_gene: TRBV7-3
CDR3aa: ASSLTLAGGPNEQF

j_gene: TRBJ1-1
v_gene: TRBV6-5
CDR3aa: ASSYEKGVGVAF

j_gene: TRBJ1-2
v_gene: TRBV29-1
CDR3aa: SVEVFRGVYGYT

j_gene: TRBJ2-3
v_gene: TRBV10-3
CDR3aa: AAGLDGTDTQY

j_gene: TRBJ1-2
v_gene: TRBV7-2
CDR3aa: ASSLSTALNYGYT

j_gene: TRBJ1-2
v_gene: TRBV7-2
CDR3aa: ASSFGRNGGYT

j_gene: TRBJ2-7
v_gene: TRBV6-1
CDR3aa: ASSEQGLAVYEQY

j_gene: TRBJ1-2
v_gene: TRBV7-2
CDR3aa: ASSFSGNYGYT

j_gene: TRBJ2-1
v_gene: TRBV7-8
CDR3aa: ASSRTSGRLEQF

j_gene: TRBJ1-2
v_gene: TRBV14
CDR3aa: ASSQEAYGYT

j_gene: TRBJ2-5
v_gene: TRBV14
CDR3aa: ASSLLPGLARETQY

j_gene: TRBJ2-5
v_gene: TRBV28
CDR3aa: AGSTSEYETQY

j_gene: TRBJ1-1
v_gene: TRBV5-1
CDR3aa: ASSLGQTGNTEAF

j_gene: TRBJ2-5
v_gene: TRBV7-2
CDR3aa: ASSLFRGTEETQY

j_gene: TRBJ2-3
v_gene: TRBV2
CDR3aa: ASSEGRSDTQY

j_gene: TRBJ2-6
v_gene: TRBV18
CDR3aa: ASSPPSSGANVLT

j_gene: TRBJ1-4
v_gene: TRBV7-2
CDR3aa: ASSLRTGSNEKLF

j_gene: TRBJ2-3
v_gene: TRBV7-9
CDR3aa: ASSLEGVSTDTQY

j_gene: TRBJ2-5
v_gene: TRBV5-6
CDR3aa: ASSFRGEQY

j_gene: TRBJ1-6
v_gene: TRBV19
CDR3aa: ASTSTVSNSPLH

j_gene: TRBJ2-7
v_gene: TRBV27
CDR3aa: ASSTDFTPGDISYEQY

j_gene: TRBJ2-1
v_gene: TRBV11-3
CDR3aa: ASSLDQGGTSGANEQF

j_gene: TRBJ1-2
v_gene: TRBV2
CDR3aa: ASIPADNYGYT